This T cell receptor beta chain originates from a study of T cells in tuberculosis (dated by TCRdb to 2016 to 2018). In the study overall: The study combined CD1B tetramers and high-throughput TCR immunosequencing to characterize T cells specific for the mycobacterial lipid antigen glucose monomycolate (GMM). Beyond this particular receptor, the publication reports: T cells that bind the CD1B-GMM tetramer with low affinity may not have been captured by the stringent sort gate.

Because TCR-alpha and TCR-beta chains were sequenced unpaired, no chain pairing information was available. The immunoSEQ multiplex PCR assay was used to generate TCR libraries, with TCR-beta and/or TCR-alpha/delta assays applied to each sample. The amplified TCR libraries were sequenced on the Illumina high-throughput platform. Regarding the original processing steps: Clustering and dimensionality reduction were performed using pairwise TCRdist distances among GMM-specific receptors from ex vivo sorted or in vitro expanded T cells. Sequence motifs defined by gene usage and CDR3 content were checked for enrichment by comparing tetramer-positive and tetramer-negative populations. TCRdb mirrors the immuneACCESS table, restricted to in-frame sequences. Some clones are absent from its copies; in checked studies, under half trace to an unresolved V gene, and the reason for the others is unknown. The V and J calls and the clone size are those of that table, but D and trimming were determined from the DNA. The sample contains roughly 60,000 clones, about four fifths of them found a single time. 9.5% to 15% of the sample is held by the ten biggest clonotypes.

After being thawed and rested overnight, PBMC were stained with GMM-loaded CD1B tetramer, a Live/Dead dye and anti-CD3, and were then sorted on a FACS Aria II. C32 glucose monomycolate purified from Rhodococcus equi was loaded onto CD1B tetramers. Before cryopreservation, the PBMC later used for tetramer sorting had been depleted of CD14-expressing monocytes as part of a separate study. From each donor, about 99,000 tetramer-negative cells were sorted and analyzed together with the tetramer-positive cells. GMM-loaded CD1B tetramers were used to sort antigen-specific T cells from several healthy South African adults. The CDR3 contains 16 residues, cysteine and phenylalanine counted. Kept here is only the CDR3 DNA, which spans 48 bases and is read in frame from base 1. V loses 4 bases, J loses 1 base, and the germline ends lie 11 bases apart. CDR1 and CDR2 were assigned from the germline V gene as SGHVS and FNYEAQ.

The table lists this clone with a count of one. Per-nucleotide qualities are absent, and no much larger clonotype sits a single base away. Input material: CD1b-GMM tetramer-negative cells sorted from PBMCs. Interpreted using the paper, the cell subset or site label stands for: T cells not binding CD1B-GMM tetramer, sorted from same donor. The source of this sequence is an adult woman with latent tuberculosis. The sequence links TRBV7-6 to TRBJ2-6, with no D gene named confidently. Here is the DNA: TGTGCCAGCAGCTCCACTACACAATCTGGGGCCAACGTCCTGACTTTC. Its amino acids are CASSSTTQSGANVLTF.